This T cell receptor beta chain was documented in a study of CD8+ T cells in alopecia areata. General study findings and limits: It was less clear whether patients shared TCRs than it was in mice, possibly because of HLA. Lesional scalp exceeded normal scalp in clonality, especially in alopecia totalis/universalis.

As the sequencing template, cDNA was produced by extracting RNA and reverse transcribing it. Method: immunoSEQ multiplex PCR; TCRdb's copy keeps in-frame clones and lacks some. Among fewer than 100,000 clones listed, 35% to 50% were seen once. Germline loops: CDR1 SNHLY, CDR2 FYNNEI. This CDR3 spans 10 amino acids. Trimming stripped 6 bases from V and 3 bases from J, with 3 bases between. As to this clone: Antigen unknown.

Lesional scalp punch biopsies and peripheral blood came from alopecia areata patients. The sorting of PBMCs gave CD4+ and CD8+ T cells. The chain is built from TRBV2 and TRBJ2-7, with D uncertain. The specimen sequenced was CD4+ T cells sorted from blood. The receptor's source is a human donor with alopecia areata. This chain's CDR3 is CASRGYEQYF. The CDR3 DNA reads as TGTGCCAGCAGGGGCTACGAGCAGTACTTC.